This T cell receptor (beta chain) derives from a study of cytomegalovirus exposure and HLA in healthy donors. Study-wide results and limits: In vitro data verified a few CMV-associated chains as specific for CMV antigens. HLA alleles were associated with roughly 17,000 TCR beta sequences in a later analysis at 0.05 false discovery rate.

13 Jbeta primers and 60 Vbeta primers were used for the PCR. Data came from immunoSEQ multiplex PCR; TCRdb stores just in-frame clones and leaves some out. The sample has around 140,000 clones, more than 70% seen once. Concerning this clone: The target antigen is unknown.

Healthy bone marrow donors made up the donor group. The germline gives CDR1 SNHLY, CDR2 FYNNEI. V shed 6 bases, J shed 5 bases, and the junction held 3 bases outside the gene matches. The CDR3 length is 12 residues. This chain joins TRBV2 and TRBJ1-1, with TRBD1 matching 7 bases. Sequencing used PBMCs. The receptor was derived from a man aged 50-60 years in good health and CMV-seropositive. The CDR3 protein is CASRQGKTEAFF. The CDR3 DNA follows: TGTGCCAGCAGACAGGGGAAGACTGAAGCTTTCTTT.